This TCR beta chain was sequenced in a study of blood T cells in healthy people across ages (dated by TCRdb to between 2014 and 2017). General notes on the study: Template switching captured roughly one uniquely barcoded TCR beta cDNA molecule per two T cells in model experiments. Using deep sequencing normalized with unique cDNA molecular identifiers, the study measured how TCR beta repertoire diversity changes with age. Two additional independent replicas of 1 million unique cDNA reads from the same blood draw were analyzed for two donors (one aged 18 to 30 and one aged 80 or older). To avoid experimental bias, donors of different ages were distributed randomly across sequencing lanes. The donors were divided into four age groups: young (average around 15 years), middle-aged (roughly 42), aged (roughly 60) and long-lived (about 80).

This clonotype was observed a few times. The target of this receptor is not known. No much larger clone exists at a distance of one base, and base qualities are not known. Trimming costs V 2 bases and J 0 bases, and their ends lie 9 bases apart. The CDR3, from cysteine to phenylalanine, totals 15 residues. This entry keeps only the CDR3 DNA: 45 bases, framed from base 1. In the germline V gene, CDR1 corresponds to SGDLS and CDR2 to YYNGEE. Study-wide conclusions, independent of this receptor: As age increased, observed TCR beta diversity per million T cells dropped in a roughly linear way, and a significant reduction was already evident by age roughly 36. Estimates of total diversity based on one million sequenced T cells were considered lower bounds and underestimates. Bulk unsorted PBMC profiling prevented conclusive comparison of naive and antigen-experienced compartments. Compared with the aged group, the long-lived group had more naive CD4+ T cells, fewer expanded clones and increased TCR diversity, suggesting age selection. The percentage of naive T cells measured by flow cytometry correlated strongly with observed TCR beta diversity. Because donor CMV infection status was unknown, age-related changes in expanded clonotypes were potentially confounded.

Systemically healthy Caucasian individuals from Russia, about 38 in total and aged roughly 6 to 100 years, were included as donors. Each donor gave ten milliliters of peripheral blood, collected into EDTA-treated Vacutainer tubes. Ficoll-Paque density-gradient centrifugation was used to isolate PBMCs, with at least 6 million obtained per sample. Trizol reagent was used to extract total RNA from PBMCs, with at least 5.5 micrograms per sample. For every donor, flow cytometry on a PBMC aliquot measured the percentage of naive CD45RAhigh/CD27high T cells. Receptor amplification or capture employed 5' RACE. The data were produced on an Illumina HiSeq 2500. A second about 7 to 11 cycle PCR used a sample-barcoded 5' primer and a J-beta primer mix. A template-switch 5' adaptor carrying 12 random nucleotides introduced a unique molecular identifier onto each TCR beta cDNA molecule. Each sample yielded at least 3 million CDR3-containing paired-end reads. All of the RNA was converted into first-strand cDNA using the Mint cDNA synthesis kit, with a TRBC-specific oligonucleotide serving as the primer. All cDNA was treated with uracil-DNA glycosylase and then went through a first 18-cycle PCR with the universal primers M1SS and BC2_uni_R. As for the original processing: For normalization, 1 million high-quality reads were randomly selected from each sample, with every read carrying a distinct molecular identifier. Instead of being binned into consensus sequences, reads that shared molecular identifiers were thrown out. MiTCR, run with a Q25 quality threshold and the strictest error-elimination algorithm, handled CDR3 identification, clonotype clustering and error correction. Lower-bound total TCR beta diversity was estimated with a nonparametric unseen species model using Euler transformation. The raw public reads went through TCRdb reprocessing: fastp at Q25, MiXCR clone calling, in-frame beta chains kept. Rows merge per CDR3 protein into single entries with the most common DNA and genes. These V and J calls derive from TCRdb rather than the authors' analysis. Present in this sample are some 790,000 distinct CDR3 sequences, about 30% of which were seen just once. Around a sixth of the sample is held by the ten biggest clonotypes.

The sample consisted of blood. The rearranged segments are TRBV9 and TRBJ1-3; the D gene lacks a confident call. The clonotype originates from an elderly woman in good health. CDR3 loop: CASSVDGDSGNTIYF. The DNA is as follows: TGTGCCAGCAGCGTCGACGGGGACTCTGGAAACACCATATATTTT.